Described below is a single T cell receptor (beta chain) sequence and its context. The CDR3 consists of 15 residues. The J segment lost 4 bases and the V segment lost 7 bases, leaving 11 bases of the junction unmatched. From germline, CDR1 is SQVTM and CDR2 ANQGSEA. These data come from a study of blood T cell repertoires in COVID-19. At the level of the study: PBMCs, B-cell-depleted T cells, or T cells provided the cDNA or gDNA that made up the material.

The table came from immunoSEQ multiplex PCR; TCRdb's copy has only in-frame clones and leaves some out. The table shows tens of thousands of clones, with about 82% occurring only once. The sequence was obtained from a woman in her sixties with acute or convalescent COVID-19. Sequenced material: peripheral blood. This chain connects TRBV29-1 to TRBJ2-1; 9 bases agree with TRBD2. The CDR3 reads CSAWGGSGRYNEQFF. CDR3 nucleotide sequence: TGCAGCGCCTGGGGCGGTAGCGGGAGATACAATGAGCAGTTCTTC.